This TCR beta chain emerged from a study of cytotoxic CD8 clonotypes in ibrutinib-treated CLL. Study conclusions and caveats: Baseline clonality, above age-matched healthy donor levels, tracked circulating CD8+ T-cell counts.

Profiling relied on immunoSEQ multiplex PCR, and the TCRdb table lists in-frame clones only, not all of them. The sample yields tens of thousands of clones, 55% to 70% seen once. Per germline, CDR1 SEHNR and CDR2 FQNEAQ (reference sequence). This CDR3 comprises 14 residues. Deletions cut 4 bases from V and 4 bases from J, with 13 bases between. Worth noting for this clone: Its antigen is unidentified.

This sample comprised PBMCs, obtained at disease progression, from a patient treated with ibrutinib. The sequence was obtained from a human donor with chronic lymphocytic leukemia. The rearrangement joins TRBV7-9 to TRBJ1-2; no clear D gene. The CDR3 is CASSSSPGRYGYTF. CDR3 nucleotide sequence: TGTGCCAGCAGCTCCTCCCCCGGTCGCTATGGCTACACCTTC. Full variable domain (rest looked up from reference TRBV7-9 and TRBJ1-2): DTGVSQNPRHKITKRGQNVTFRCDPISEHNRLYWYRQTLGQGPEFLTYFQNEAQLEKSRLLSDRFSAERPKGSFSTLEIQRTEQGDSAMYLCASSSSPGRYGYTFGSGTRLTVV.